The entry below describes one TCR beta chain. The antigen this receptor binds is unknown. No much larger clone is present one base from it, and per-base qualities are unavailable. Its CDR3 holds 13 amino acids, cysteine through phenylalanine. Solely the CDR3 DNA is kept, with 39 bases framed from the first base. CDR1 is given as MDHEN and CDR2 as SYDVKM, both from the germline V gene. The germline V and J ends show losses of 5 bases and 6 bases respectively, and no gene match explains 6 bases of the junction. This entry comes from a study of Ad26.COV2.S vaccination and SARS-CoV-2 variants (dated by TCRdb to the early 2020s). For the study in its entirety: Sequencing of the TCRbeta repertoire served to evaluate the specificity and breadth of SARS-CoV-2-reactive T cell receptors following Ad26.COV2.S vaccination. A total of approximately 30 samples were included in the TCR-sequenced set, comprising around 19 Ad26.COV2.S vaccine recipients, 5 placebo recipients and 8 SARS-CoV-2 convalescent individuals.

In light of the paper, this sample's time point label describes: individuals recovered from natural SARS-CoV-2 infection. TCRbeta CDR3 regions were sequenced with the immunoSEQ Assay. After extraction, genomic DNA underwent amplification by bias-controlled multiplex PCR, followed by high-throughput sequencing. The paper's processing steps were these. Collapsing and filtering of sequences were performed to quantify the absolute abundance of each unique TCRbeta CDR3 region. T cell fraction was estimated by normalization of TCRbeta template counts to usable DNA, with usable DNA being measured through amplification of reference genes present in all nucleated cells. Repertoire TCRs were annotated as SARS-CoV-2-specific by exact matching of V gene, CDR3 amino acid sequence and J gene to a known reactive TCR set. MIRA supplied the reference SARS-CoV-2 TCR set, which was filtered for enrichment in COVID-19-positive ImmuneCODE repertoires so that public or cross-reactive TCRs were removed. Based on the MIRA antigens, annotated TCRs were further analysed at the level of specific ORF or position within ORF. Breadth was defined as the number of annotated unique rearrangements divided by the total number of unique productive rearrangements, and depth was defined as the summed frequency of the annotated unique rearrangements. TCR breadth was compared between groups using two-sided Wilcoxon rank-sum tests. In TCRdb, the immuneACCESS table is reduced to in-frame sequences with V and J assigned. These tables do not hold every clone; where another copy was compared, an unresolved V gene accounts for under half, and the others remain unexplained. From that table come the V and J calls and clone size; the DNA was used to work out D and trimming. The table for this sample lists about 97,000 clones; over 70% of them were counted only once. The ten largest clones add up to roughly 17% of the sample.

Study-wide conclusions, independent of this receptor: Compared with placebo recipients, Ad26.COV2.S recipients showed higher spike-specific TCR breadth (P = 0.0014). Substantial breadth of spike-specific CD8+ and CD4+ T cell responses was reported after vaccination. The authors noted that total T cell responses may have been underestimated by the TCR breadth and depth analyses. Comparable non-spike TCR breadth was observed between vaccine and placebo recipients, consistent with only spike being contained in the vaccine.

The starting material was peripheral blood, obtained after recovery from COVID-19. The sequence was collected from a human donor who had recovered from COVID-19. The chain is made from TRBV28 and TRBJ2-5; TRBD1 fits 7 bases in the junction. The CDR3 corresponds to CASSPGGSKTQYF. Here is the DNA: TGTGCCAGCAGTCCAGGGGGTTCAAAGACCCAGTACTTC.